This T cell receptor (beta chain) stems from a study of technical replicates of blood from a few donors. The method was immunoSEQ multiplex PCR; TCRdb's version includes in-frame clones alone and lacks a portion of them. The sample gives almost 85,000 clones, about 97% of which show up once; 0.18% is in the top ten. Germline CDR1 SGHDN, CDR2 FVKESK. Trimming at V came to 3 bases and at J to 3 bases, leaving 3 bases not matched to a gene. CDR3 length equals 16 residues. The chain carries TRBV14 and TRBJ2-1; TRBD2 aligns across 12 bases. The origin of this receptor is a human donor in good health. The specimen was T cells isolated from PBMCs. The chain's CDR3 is CASSQGLAGRYNEQFF. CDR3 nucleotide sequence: TGTGCCAGCAGCCAGGGACTAGCGGGCCGCTACAATGAGCAGTTCTTC.